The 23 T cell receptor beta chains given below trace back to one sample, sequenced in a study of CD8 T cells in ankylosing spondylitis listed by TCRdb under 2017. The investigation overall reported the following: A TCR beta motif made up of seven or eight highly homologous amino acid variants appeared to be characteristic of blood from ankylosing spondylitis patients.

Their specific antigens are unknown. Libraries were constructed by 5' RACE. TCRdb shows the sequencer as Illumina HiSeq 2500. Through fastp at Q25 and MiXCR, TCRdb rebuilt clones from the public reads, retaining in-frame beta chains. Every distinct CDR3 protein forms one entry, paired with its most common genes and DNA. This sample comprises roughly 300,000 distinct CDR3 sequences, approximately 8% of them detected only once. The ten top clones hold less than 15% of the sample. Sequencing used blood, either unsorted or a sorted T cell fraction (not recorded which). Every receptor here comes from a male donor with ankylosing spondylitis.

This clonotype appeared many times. CDR3 amino acids: CAISESGANEQFF. The CDR3 nucleotides read TGTGCCATCAGTGAGTCGGGAGCGAATGAGCAGTTCTTC. The chain uses TRBV10-3 and TRBJ2-1, with a tentative D call TRBD2 (5 bases). V lost 0 bases to trimming and J lost 7 bases, with 7 bases between them. This CDR3 has 13 residues. Germline lookup yields CDR1 ENHRY and CDR2 SYGVKD.

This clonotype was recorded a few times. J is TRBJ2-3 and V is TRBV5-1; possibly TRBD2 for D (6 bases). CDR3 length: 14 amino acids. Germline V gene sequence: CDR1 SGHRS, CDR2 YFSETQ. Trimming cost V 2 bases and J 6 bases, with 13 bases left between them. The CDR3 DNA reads TGCGCCAGCAGCTTCCCCCCGGGAGACGATACGCAGTATTTT. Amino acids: CASSFPPGDDTQYF. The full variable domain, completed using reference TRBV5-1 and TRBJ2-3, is KAGVTQTPRYLIKTRGQQVTLSCSPISGHRSVSWYQQTPGQGLQFLFEYFSETQRNKGNFPGRFSGRQFSNSRSEMNVSTLELGDSALYLCASSFPPGDDTQYFGPGTRLTVL.

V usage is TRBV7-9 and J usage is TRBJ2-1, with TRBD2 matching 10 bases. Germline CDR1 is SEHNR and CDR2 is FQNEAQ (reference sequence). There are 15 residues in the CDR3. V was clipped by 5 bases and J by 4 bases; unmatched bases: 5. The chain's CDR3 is CASSLTAGGYNEQFF. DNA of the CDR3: TGTGCCAGCAGCCTAACAGCGGGAGGGTACAATGAGCAGTTCTTC.

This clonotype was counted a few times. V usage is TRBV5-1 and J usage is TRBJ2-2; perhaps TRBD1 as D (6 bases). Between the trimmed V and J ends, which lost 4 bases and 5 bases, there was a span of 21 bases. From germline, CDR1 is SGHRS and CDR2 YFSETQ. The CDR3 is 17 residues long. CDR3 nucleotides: TGCGCCAGCAGCCTCCAAAGAGCAAACCAGGGGACCGGGGAGCTGTTTTTT. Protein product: CASSLQRANQGTGELFF.

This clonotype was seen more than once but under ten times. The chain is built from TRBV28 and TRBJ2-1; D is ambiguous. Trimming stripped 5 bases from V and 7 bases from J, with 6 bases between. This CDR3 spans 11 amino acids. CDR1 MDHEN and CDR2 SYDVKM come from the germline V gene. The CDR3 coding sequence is TGTGCCAGCAGTCCTACTAATGAGCAGTTCTTC. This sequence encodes CASSPTNEQFF.

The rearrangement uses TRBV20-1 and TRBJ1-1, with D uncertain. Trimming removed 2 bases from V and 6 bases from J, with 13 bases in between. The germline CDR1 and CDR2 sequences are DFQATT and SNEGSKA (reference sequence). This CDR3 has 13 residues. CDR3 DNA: TGCAGTGCTAGAAAATCCACCACCGCTGAAGCTTTCTTT. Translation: CSARKSTTAEAFF.

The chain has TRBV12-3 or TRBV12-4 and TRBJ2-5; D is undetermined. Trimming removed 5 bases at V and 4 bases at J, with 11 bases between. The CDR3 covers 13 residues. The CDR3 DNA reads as TGTGCCAGCAGTCCCCGACGGAGAGAGACCCAGTACTTC. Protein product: CASSPRRRETQYF.

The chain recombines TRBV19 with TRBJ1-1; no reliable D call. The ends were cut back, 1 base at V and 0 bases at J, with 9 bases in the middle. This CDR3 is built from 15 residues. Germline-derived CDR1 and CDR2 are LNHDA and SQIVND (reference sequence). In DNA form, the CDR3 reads TGTGCCAGTAGTATAGCTCCTGTCATGAACACTGAAGCTTTCTTT. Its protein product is CASSIAPVMNTEAFF. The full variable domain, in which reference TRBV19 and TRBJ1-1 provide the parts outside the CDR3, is DGGITQSPKYLFRKEGQNVTLSCEQNLNHDAMYWYRQDPGQGLRLIYYSQIVNDFQKGDIAEGYSVSREKKESFPLTVTSAQKNPTAFYLCASSIAPVMNTEAFFGQGTRLTVV.

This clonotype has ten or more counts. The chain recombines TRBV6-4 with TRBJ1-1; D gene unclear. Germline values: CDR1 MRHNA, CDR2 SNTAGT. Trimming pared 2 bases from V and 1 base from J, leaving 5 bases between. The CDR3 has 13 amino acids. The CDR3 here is CASSDQPNTEAFF. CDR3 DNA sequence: TGTGCCAGCAGTGACCAGCCGAACACTGAAGCTTTCTTT.

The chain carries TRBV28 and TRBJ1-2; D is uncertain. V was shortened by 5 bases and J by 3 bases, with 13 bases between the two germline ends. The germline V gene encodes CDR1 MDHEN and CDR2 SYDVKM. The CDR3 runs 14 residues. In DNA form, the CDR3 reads TGTGCCAGCAGTCCGCCCGGGGAGGACTATGGCTACACCTTC. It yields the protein CASSPPGEDYGYTF.

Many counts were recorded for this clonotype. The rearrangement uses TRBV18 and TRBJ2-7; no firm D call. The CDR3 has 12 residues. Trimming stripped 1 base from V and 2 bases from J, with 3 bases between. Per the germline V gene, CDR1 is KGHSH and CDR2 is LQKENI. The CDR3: CASSPRPYEQYF. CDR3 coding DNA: TGTGCCAGCTCACCACGGCCCTACGAGCAGTACTTC.

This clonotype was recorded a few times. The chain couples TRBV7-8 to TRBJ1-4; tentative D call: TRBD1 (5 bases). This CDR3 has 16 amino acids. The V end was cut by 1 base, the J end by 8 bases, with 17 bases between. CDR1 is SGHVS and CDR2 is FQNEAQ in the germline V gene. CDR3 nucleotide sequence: TGTGCCAGCAGCTTAGGACCGGACATTTCGCGAGAAAAACTGTTTTTT. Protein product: CASSLGPDISREKLFF. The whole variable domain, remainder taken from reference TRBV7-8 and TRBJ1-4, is GAGVSQSPRYKVAKRGQDVALRCDPISGHVSLFWYQQALGQGPEFLTYFQNEAQLDKSGLPSDRFFAERPEGSVSTLKIQRTQQEDSAVYLCASSLGPDISREKLFFGSGTQLSVL.

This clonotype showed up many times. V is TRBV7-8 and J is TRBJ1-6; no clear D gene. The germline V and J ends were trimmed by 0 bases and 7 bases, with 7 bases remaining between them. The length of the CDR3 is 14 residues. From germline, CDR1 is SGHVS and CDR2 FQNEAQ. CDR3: CASSLASGNSPLHF. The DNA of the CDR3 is TGTGCCAGCAGCTTAGCAAGCGGGAATTCACCCCTCCACTTT.

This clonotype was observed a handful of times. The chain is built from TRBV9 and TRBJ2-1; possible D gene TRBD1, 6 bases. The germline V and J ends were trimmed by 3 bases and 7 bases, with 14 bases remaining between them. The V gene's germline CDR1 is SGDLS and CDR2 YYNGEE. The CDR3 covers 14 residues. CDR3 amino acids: CASSGPGQGNEQFF. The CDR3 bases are TGTGCCAGCAGCGGCCCGGGACAAGGGAATGAGCAGTTCTTC.

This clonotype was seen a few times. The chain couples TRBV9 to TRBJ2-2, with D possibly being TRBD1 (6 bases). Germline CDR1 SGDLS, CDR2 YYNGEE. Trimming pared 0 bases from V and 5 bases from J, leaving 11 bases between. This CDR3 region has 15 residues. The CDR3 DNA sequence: TGTGCCAGCAGCGTAGTGGGGGCAGGTACCGGGGAGCTGTTTTTT. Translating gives CASSVVGAGTGELFF.

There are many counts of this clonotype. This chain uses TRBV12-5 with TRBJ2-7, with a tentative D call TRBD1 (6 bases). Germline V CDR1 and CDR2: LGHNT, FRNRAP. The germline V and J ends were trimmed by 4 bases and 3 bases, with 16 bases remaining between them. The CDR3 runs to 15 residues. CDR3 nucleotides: TGTGCTAGTGGTTCGGTCCGGGACAAGAACTACGAGCAGTACTTC. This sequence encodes CASGSVRDKNYEQYF.

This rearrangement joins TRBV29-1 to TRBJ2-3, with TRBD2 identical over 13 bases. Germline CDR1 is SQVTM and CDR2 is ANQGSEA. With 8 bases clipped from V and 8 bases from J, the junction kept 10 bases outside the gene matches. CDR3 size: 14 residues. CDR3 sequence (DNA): TGCAGCACACCGACTAGCGGGAGGTGGGGTACGCAGTATTTT. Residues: CSTPTSGRWGTQYF.

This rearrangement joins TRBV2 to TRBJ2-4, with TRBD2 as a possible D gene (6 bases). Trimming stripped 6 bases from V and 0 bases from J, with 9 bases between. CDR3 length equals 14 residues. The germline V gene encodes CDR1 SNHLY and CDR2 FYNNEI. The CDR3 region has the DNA TGTGCCAGCAGCAGGGACTTAGCCAAAAACATTCAGTACTTC. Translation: CASSRDLAKNIQYF. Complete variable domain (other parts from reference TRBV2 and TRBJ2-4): EPEVTQTPSHQVTQMGQEVILRCVPISNHLYFYWYRQILGQKVEFLVSFYNNEISEKSEIFDDQFSVERPDGSNFTLKIRSTKLEDSAMYFCASSRDLAKNIQYFGAGTRLSVL.

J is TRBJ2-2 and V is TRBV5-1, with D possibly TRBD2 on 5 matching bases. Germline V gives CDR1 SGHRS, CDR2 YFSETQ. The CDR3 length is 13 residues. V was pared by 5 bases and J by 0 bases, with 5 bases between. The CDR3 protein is CASRLANTGELFF. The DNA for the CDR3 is TGCGCCAGCAGACTAGCGAACACCGGGGAGCTGTTTTTT.

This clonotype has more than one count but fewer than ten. CDR3 in amino acids: CAWSVAPVSVGGVSYNEQFF. The CDR3 DNA is TGTGCCTGGAGTGTTGCCCCCGTTTCTGTGGGTGGGGTGTCCTACAATGAGCAGTTCTTC. This chain links TRBV30 with TRBJ2-1; D uncertain. From germline, CDR1 is GTSNPN and CDR2 SVGIG (reference sequence). V lost 0 bases, J lost 1 base, and 25 bases lay in between. The length of the CDR3 is 20 residues. The full variable domain, with the rest looked up from reference TRBV30 and TRBJ2-1, is SQTIHQWPATLVQPVGSPLSLECTVEGTSNPNLYWYRQAAGRGLQLLFYSVGIGQISSEVPQNLSASRPQDRQFILSSKKLLLSDSGFYLCAWSVAPVSVGGVSYNEQFFGPGTRLTVL.

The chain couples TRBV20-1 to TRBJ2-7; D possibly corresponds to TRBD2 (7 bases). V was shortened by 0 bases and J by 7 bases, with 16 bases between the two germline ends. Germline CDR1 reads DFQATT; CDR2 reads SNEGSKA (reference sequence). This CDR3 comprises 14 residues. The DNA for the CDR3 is TGCAGTGCTAGAGAGGGGGCGGGAGCGGGGGAGCAGTACTTC. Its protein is CSAREGAGAGEQYF.

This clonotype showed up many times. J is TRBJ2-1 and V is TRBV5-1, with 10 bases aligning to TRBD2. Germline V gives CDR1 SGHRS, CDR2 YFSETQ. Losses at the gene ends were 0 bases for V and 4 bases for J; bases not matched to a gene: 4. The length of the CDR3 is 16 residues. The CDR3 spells CASSLALAGEYNEQFF. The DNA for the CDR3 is TGCGCCAGCAGCTTGGCGCTAGCGGGAGAATACAATGAGCAGTTCTTC.

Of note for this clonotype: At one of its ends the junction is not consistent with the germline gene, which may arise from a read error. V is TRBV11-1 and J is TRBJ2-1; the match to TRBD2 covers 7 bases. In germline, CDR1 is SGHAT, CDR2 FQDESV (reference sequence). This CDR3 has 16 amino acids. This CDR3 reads CASSLWTGTTNNGQFF. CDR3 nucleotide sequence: TGTGCCAGCAGCTTATGGACCGGGACTACTAACAATGGGCAGTTCTTC.